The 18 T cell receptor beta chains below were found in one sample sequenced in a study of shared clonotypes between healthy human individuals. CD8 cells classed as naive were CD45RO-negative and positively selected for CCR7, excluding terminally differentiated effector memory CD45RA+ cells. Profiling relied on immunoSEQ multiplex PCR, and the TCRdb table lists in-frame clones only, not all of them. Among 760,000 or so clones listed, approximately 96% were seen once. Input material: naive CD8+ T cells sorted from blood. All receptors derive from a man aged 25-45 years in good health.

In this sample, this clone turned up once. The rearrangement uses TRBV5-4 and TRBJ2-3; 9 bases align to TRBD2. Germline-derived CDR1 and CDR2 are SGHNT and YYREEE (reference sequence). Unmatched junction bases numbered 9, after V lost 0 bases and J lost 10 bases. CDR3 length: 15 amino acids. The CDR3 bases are TGTGCCAGCAGCTTGGAGGTTGGTAGCGGGAGCTCGCAGTATTTT. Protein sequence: CASSLEVGSGSSQYF. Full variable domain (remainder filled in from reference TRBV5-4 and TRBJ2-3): ETGVTQSPTHLIKTRGQQVTLRCSSQSGHNTVSWYQQALGQGPQFIFQYYREEENGRGNFPPRFSGLQFPNYSSELNVNALELDDSALYLCASSLEVGSGSSQYFGPGTRLTVL.

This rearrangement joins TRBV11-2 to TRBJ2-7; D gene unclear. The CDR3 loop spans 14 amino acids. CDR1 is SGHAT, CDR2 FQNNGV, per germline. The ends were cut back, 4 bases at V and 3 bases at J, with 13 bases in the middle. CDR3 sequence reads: CASSSDQPLYEQYF. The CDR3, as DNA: TGTGCCAGCAGCTCAGACCAGCCCCTCTACGAGCAGTACTTC.

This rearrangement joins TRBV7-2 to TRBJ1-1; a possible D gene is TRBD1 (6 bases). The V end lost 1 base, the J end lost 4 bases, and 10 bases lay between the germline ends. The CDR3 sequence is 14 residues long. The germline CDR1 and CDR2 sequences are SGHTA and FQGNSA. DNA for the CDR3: TGTGCCAGCAGCTTAGTTGAGGGGGGCACTGAAGCTTTCTTT. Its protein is CASSLVEGGTEAFF.

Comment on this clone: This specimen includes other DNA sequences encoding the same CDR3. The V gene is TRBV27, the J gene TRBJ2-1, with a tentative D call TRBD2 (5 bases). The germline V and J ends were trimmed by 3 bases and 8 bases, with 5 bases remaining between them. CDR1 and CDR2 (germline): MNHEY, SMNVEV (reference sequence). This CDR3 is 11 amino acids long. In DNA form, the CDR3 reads TGTGCCAGCAGTTTGCGGGATGAGCAGTTCTTC. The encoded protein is CASSLRDEQFF.

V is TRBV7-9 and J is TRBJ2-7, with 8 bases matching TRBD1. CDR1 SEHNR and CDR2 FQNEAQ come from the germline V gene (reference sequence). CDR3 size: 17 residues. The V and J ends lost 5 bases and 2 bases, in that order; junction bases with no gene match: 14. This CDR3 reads CASSRRDRSPATYEQYF. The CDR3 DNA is TGTGCCAGCAGCCGCCGGGACAGGTCTCCGGCCACCTACGAGCAGTACTTC. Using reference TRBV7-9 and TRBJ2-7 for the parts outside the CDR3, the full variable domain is DTGVSQNPRHKITKRGQNVTFRCDPISEHNRLYWYRQTLGQGPEFLTYFQNEAQLEKSRLLSDRFSAERPKGSFSTLEIQRTEQGDSAMYLCASSRRDRSPATYEQYFGPGTRLTVT.

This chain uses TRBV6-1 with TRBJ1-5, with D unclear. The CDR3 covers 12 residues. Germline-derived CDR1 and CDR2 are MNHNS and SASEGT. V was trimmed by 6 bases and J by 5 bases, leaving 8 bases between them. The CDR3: CASRREDQPQHF. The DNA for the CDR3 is TGTGCCAGCAGGCGGGAAGATCAGCCCCAGCATTTT.

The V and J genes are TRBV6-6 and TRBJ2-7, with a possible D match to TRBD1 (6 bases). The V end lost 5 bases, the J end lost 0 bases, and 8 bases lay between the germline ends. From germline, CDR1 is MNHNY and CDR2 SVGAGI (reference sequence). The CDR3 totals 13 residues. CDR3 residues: CASSRDISYEQYF. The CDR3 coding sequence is TGTGCCAGCAGTAGGGACATCTCCTACGAGCAGTACTTC.

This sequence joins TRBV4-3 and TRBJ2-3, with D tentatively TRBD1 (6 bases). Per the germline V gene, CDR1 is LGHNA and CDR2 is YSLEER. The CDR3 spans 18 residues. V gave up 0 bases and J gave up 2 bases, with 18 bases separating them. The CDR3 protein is CASSQDLAGVSYTDTQYF. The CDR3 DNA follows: TGCGCCAGCAGCCAAGATCTGGCAGGGGTTTCCTACACAGATACGCAGTATTTT.

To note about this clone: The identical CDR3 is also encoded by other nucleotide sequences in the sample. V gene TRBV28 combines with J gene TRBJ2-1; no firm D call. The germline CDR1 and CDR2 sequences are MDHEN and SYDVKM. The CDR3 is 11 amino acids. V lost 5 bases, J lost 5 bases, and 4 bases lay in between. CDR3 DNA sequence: TGTGCCAGCAGTCCCCACAATGAGCAGTTCTTC. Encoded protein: CASSPHNEQFF.

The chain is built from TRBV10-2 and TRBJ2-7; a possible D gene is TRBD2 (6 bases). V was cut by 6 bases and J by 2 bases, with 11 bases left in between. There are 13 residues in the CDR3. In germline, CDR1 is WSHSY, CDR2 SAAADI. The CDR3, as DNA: TGCGCCAGCAGCCGGGACTCCCCCTACGAGCAGTACTTC. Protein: CASSRDSPYEQYF.

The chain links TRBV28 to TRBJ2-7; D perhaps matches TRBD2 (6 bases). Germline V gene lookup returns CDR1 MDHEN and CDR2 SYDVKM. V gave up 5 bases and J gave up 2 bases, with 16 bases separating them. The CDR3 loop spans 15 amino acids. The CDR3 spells CASSPWRVRTYEQYF. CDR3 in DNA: TGTGCCAGCAGTCCCTGGAGGGTGCGAACCTACGAGCAGTACTTC.

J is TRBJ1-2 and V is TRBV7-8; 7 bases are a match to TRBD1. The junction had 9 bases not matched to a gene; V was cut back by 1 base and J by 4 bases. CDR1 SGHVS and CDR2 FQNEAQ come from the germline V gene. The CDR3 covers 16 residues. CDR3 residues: CASSLGPTGWGYGYTF. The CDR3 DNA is TGTGCCAGCAGCTTAGGGCCGACAGGGTGGGGCTATGGCTACACCTTC.

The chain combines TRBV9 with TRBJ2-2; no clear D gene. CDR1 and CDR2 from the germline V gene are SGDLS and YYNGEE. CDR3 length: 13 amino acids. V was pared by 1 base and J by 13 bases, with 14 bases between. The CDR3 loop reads CASSVFDQNGLFF. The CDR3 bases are TGTGCCAGCAGCGTATTCGACCAGAATGGGCTGTTTTTT.

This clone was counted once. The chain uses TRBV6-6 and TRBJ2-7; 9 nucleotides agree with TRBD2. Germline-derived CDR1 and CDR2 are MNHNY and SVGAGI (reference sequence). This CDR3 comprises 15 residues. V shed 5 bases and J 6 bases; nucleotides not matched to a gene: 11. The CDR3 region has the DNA TGTGCCAGCAGTGGTTATAGCGGGAGAAATCTCGAGCAGTACTTC. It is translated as CASSGYSGRNLEQYF.

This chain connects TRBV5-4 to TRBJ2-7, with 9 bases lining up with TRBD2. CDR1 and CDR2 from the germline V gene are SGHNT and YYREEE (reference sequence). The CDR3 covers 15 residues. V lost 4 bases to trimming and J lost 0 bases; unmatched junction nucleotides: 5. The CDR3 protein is CASSGGTSSSYEQYF. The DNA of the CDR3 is TGTGCCAGCAGCGGTGGGACTAGCAGCTCCTACGAGCAGTACTTC.

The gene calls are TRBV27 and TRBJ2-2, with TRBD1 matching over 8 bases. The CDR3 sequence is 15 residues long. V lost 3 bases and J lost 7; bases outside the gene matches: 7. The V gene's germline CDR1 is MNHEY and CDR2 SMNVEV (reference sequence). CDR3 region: CASSLPGTGDGELFF. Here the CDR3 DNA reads TGTGCCAGCAGTTTGCCCGGGACAGGCGACGGGGAGCTGTTTTTT.

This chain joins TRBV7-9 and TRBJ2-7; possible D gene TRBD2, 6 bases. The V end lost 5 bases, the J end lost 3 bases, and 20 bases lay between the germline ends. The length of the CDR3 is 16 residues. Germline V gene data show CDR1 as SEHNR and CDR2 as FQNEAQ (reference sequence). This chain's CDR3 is CASSPSPGLQRYEQYF. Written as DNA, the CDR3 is TGTGCCAGCAGCCCCTCCCCGGGACTGCAACGCTACGAGCAGTACTTC.

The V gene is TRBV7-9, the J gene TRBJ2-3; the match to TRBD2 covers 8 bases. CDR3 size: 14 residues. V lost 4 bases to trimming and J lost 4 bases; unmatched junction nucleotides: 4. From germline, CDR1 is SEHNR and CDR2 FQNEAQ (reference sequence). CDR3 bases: TGTGCCAGCAGCTCCCGGACTAGCCCAGATACGCAGTATTTT. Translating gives CASSSRTSPDTQYF.